These 24 T cell receptor beta chains originate from one sample sequenced in a study of blood T cell repertoires in COVID-19. Measured with immunoSEQ multiplex PCR; TCRdb has only the in-frame clones, and not every one. The sample lists around 140,000 clones, approximately 87% occurring once. What was sequenced was PBMCs or T cells enriched from blood (not recorded which). All receptors derive from a man aged 45-60 years in a cohort exposed to, infected with or recovered from COVID-19 (not recorded which).

This clone was detected only a few times. The V call is TRBV9, the J call TRBJ2-3; 7 bases line up with TRBD1. The germline gives CDR1 SGDLS, CDR2 YYNGEE. The CDR3 covers 15 residues. V dropped 2 bases and J dropped 4; count of bases not matched to a gene: 7. The CDR3 here is CASSVTGNPSDTQYF. CDR3 nucleotides: TGTGCCAGCAGCGTGACAGGGAATCCATCAGATACGCAGTATTTT.

The gene calls are TRBV6-5 and TRBJ2-1; maybe TRBD2 (5 bases). This CDR3 is built from 15 residues. V was trimmed by 2 bases and J by 6 bases, leaving 14 bases between them. The germline V gene has CDR1 MNHEY and CDR2 SVGAGI. CDR3 DNA sequence: TGTGCCAGCAGTTACAGGCTAGCTTCGATCAATGAGCAGTTCTTC. Amino acid sequence: CASSYRLASINEQFF.

The rearrangement links TRBV7-2 to TRBJ2-3; 10 nucleotides agree with TRBD2. The germline CDR1 and CDR2 sequences are SGHTA and FQGNSA. The CDR3 is 13 amino acids. After removal of 1 base from V and 14 bases from J, the junction contained 6 bases not matched to a gene. The CDR3 sequence: CASSLVTSGVGYF. The CDR3 coding sequence is TGTGCCAGCAGCTTAGTTACTAGCGGGGTGGGGTATTTT.

This sequence joins TRBV3-1 (or the pseudogene TRBV3-2) and TRBJ1-2; 11 positions agree with TRBD1. The V and J ends lost 4 bases and 8 bases, in that order; junction bases with no gene match: 6. This CDR3 is 14 amino acids long. From germline, CDR1 is LGHDT and CDR2 YNNKEL (reference sequence). CDR3: CASSRGQGARGYTF. CDR3 nucleotides: TGTGCCAGCAGCCGCGGACAGGGGGCACGGGGCTACACCTTC.

This clone was counted a few times. The V call is TRBV5-8, the J call TRBJ2-1, with 7 bases identical to TRBD2. V lost 4 bases to trimming and J lost 0 bases; unmatched junction nucleotides: 7. CDR1 SGHTS and CDR2 YDEGEE come from the germline V gene. The CDR3 is made up of 16 amino acids. The CDR3 DNA sequence: TGTGCCAGCAGCCTGTCTGGCGGGAGCTCCTACAATGAGCAGTTCTTC. Translated, it gives CASSLSGGSSYNEQFF.

The J gene is TRBJ1-2, the V gene TRBV24-1; TRBD1 matches 9 bases. The CDR3 has 14 residues. Germline lookup yields CDR1 KGHDR and CDR2 SFDVKD. The V gene end was trimmed by 6 bases and the J gene end by 4 bases; junction bases not matched to a gene: 5. In DNA, the CDR3 is TGTGCCACCAGTCCACAGGGGGCTGGCTATGGCTACACCTTC. Its translation: CATSPQGAGYGYTF.

The rearrangement joins TRBV9 to TRBJ2-7; a weak D match, TRBD2 (6 bases). The CDR3 spans 15 residues. Germline loops: CDR1 SGDLS, CDR2 YYNGEE. V lost 0 bases to trimming and J lost 4 bases, with 14 bases between them. The chain's CDR3 is CASSVGGDSMYEQYF. CDR3 coding DNA: TGTGCCAGCAGCGTAGGCGGGGACTCCATGTACGAGCAGTACTTC.

This clone showed up just a few times. The chain joins TRBV6-5 to TRBJ1-6, with D hard to call. Germline loops: CDR1 MNHEY, CDR2 SVGAGI. Trimming cost V 11 bases and J 9 bases, with 17 bases left between them. The CDR3 contains 13 residues. Here the CDR3 reads CAAAVGGSSPLHF. CDR3 nucleotide sequence: TGTGCCGCGGCGGTAGGTGGAAGTTCACCCCTCCACTTT.

This clone was recorded a few times. The same CDR3 is also encoded by other DNA sequences in this sample. V is TRBV18 and J is TRBJ2-7, with D possibly matching TRBD1 (6 bases). V lost 3 bases to trimming and J lost 0 bases, with 6 bases between them. This CDR3 spans 13 amino acids. The germline CDR1 and CDR2 sequences are KGHSH and LQKENI. CDR3 nucleotide sequence: TGTGCCAGCTCACCGGACAGCTCCTACGAGCAGTACTTC. Residues: CASSPDSSYEQYF. The whole variable domain, remainder taken from reference TRBV18 and TRBJ2-7, is NAGVMQNPRHLVRRRGQEARLRCSPMKGHSHVYWYRQLPEEGLKFMVYLQKENIIDESGMPKERFSAEFPKEGPSILRIQQVVRGDSAAYFCASSPDSSYEQYFGPGTRLTVT.

The chain employs TRBV30 and TRBJ2-3; 11 bases map to TRBD2. This CDR3 contains 15 residues. V lost 5 bases, J lost 2 bases, and 6 bases stayed unmatched. Looked up from germline, CDR1 is GTSNPN and CDR2 is SVGIG (reference sequence). CDR3 DNA: TGTGCCTGGTCACTAGCGGGAGCTCACACAGATACGCAGTATTTT. Translating gives CAWSLAGAHTDTQYF.

This chain joins TRBV7-6 and TRBJ2-2; a possible D gene is TRBD1 (6 bases). V shed 4 bases and J shed 5 bases, with 14 bases lying between them. CDR3 length: 15 amino acids. The V gene's germline CDR1 is SGHVS and CDR2 FNYEAQ. The CDR3, as DNA: TGTGCCAGCAGCTCAGGACAGATACTTACCGGGGAGCTGTTTTTT. Its translation: CASSSGQILTGELFF. Full variable domain (remainder filled in from reference TRBV7-6 and TRBJ2-2): GAGVSQSPRYKVTKRGQDVALRCDPISGHVSLYWYRQALGQGPEFLTYFNYEAQQDKSGLPNDRFSAERPEGSISTLTIQRTEQRDSAMYRCASSSGQILTGELFFGEGSRLTVL.

This clone came up once. The CDR3 sequence is CASGFPQGPQHF. As DNA, the CDR3 is TGTGCTAGTGGCTTCCCCCAGGGGCCCCAGCATTTT. This sequence joins TRBV12-5 and TRBJ1-5; tentative D call: TRBD1 (5 bases). CDR3 length equals 12 residues. With 6 bases removed from V and 9 bases from J, the gap between germline ends came to 12 bases. Germline V CDR1 and CDR2: LGHNT, FRNRAP.

The chain joins TRBV19 to TRBJ2-5, with D perhaps TRBD2 (6 bases). CDR3 size: 14 residues. Germline V gene lookup returns CDR1 LNHDA and CDR2 SQIVND (reference sequence). The V gene lost 9 bases and the J gene lost 2 bases, with 16 bases spanning the gap. The CDR3 DNA follows: TGTGCCAGCAGCCTATCGGGGGTTCAAGAGACCCAGTACTTC. Residues: CASSLSGVQETQYF.

The CDR3 DNA reads as TGTGCCACCAGTGATTTACTGGGACAGGGGAGATCTAATGAAAAACTGTTTTTT. The encoded protein is CATSDLLGQGRSNEKLFF. The rearrangement joins TRBV24-1 to TRBJ1-4; 10 nucleotides align to TRBD1. There are 18 residues in the CDR3. Per the germline V gene, CDR1 is KGHDR and CDR2 is SFDVKD. Unmatched junction bases numbered 7, after V lost 1 base and J lost 3 bases.

The J gene is TRBJ2-7, the V gene TRBV7-9, with D possibly matching TRBD2 (5 bases). The CDR3 is made up of 15 amino acids. Looked up from germline, CDR1 is SEHNR and CDR2 is FQNEAQ (reference sequence). The V end was cut by 4 bases, the J end by 0 bases, with 13 bases between. Here the CDR3 reads CASSSQSGSSYEQYF. The DNA of the CDR3 is TGTGCCAGCAGCTCCCAAAGCGGCAGCTCCTACGAGCAGTACTTC.

This sequence joins TRBV29-1 and TRBJ2-7; 7 bases are shared with TRBD1. Germline loops: CDR1 SQVTM, CDR2 ANQGSEA. The CDR3 has 11 residues. The trim removed 5 bases at V and 4 bases at J, leaving 2 bases unmatched. CDR3 DNA sequence: TGCAGCGTTCTACAGGGGTACGAGCAGTACTTC. Amino acid sequence: CSVLQGYEQYF.

V gene TRBV6-1 combines with J gene TRBJ1-6; no reliable D call. Germline V gene lookup returns CDR1 MNHNS and CDR2 SASEGT. This CDR3 is 14 amino acids long. V was cut by 3 bases and J by 10 bases, with 13 bases left in between. The CDR3 DNA reads TGTGCCAGCAGTGAGGCCCTCACCGGGTCACCCCTCCACTTT. Its translation: CASSEALTGSPLHF.

This clone was observed a single time. This chain joins TRBV4-3 and TRBJ2-7, with a possible D match to TRBD1 (5 bases). V lost 4 bases and J 2 bases, leaving 9 bases between the germline ends. This CDR3 region has 13 residues. Germline V lookup: CDR1 LGHNA, CDR2 YSLEER. Written as DNA, the CDR3 is TGCGCCAGCAGCCCGGGCAGGGCCTACGAGCAGTACTTC. It encodes CASSPGRAYEQYF.

The chain links TRBV14 to TRBJ1-2; TRBD1 is a possible D gene (5 bases). V was clipped by 7 bases and J by 4 bases, with 13 bases between them. The germline CDR1 and CDR2 sequences are SGHDN and FVKESK. The CDR3 is 13 residues long. DNA of the CDR3: TGTGCCAGCACCCCGGCAGGGCCCTATGGCTACACCTTC. Translating gives CASTPAGPYGYTF.

This chain uses TRBV9 with TRBJ2-1; 10 bases line up with TRBD1. The length of the CDR3 is 15 residues. The V gene end was trimmed by 4 bases and the J gene end by 6 bases; junction bases not matched to a gene: 7. CDR1 is SGDLS, CDR2 YYNGEE, per germline. This CDR3 is CASSTRQGASNEQFF. The CDR3 coding sequence is TGTGCCAGCAGCACCCGACAGGGGGCGAGCAATGAGCAGTTCTTC.

This sequence joins TRBV19 and TRBJ2-7, with TRBD2 identical over 7 bases. CDR1 and CDR2 from the germline V gene are LNHDA and SQIVND (reference sequence). The CDR3 spans 13 residues. The V segment lost 3 bases and the J segment 6 bases; nucleotides outside the gene matches: 5. CDR3 in DNA: TGTGCCAGTAGTATGAGGGGAGGGGTCGAGCAGTACTTC. Its protein is CASSMRGGVEQYF.

This chain joins TRBV6-5 and TRBJ2-3; TRBD1 matches at 8 bases. V was clipped by 6 bases and J by 2 bases; unmatched bases: 4. Germline-derived CDR1 and CDR2 are MNHEY and SVGAGI. The CDR3 extends over 14 amino acids. DNA for the CDR3: TGTGCCAGCAGCCTGGACAGGGCCACAGATACGCAGTATTTT. The encoded protein is CASSLDRATDTQYF.

The V call is TRBV5-1, the J call TRBJ1-5, with a weak D call TRBD1 (6 bases). The CDR3 spans 14 residues. Trimming took 0 bases from V and 5 from J, leaving 9 bases between them. CDR1 and CDR2 (germline): SGHRS, YFSETQ. The CDR3 loop reads CASSLVGGDQPQHF. The CDR3 nucleotides read TGCGCCAGCAGCTTGGTAGGGGGGGATCAGCCCCAGCATTTT.

The chain recombines TRBV19 with TRBJ1-2, with a tentative D call TRBD1 (5 bases). The germline gives CDR1 LNHDA, CDR2 SQIVND (reference sequence). The CDR3 sequence is 12 residues long. Trimming took off 6 bases at V and 8 bases at J, with 13 bases between the two ends. DNA of the CDR3: TGTGCCAGTAGGGCCAGCGGGGACGGCTACACCTTC. As protein: CASRASGDGYTF.